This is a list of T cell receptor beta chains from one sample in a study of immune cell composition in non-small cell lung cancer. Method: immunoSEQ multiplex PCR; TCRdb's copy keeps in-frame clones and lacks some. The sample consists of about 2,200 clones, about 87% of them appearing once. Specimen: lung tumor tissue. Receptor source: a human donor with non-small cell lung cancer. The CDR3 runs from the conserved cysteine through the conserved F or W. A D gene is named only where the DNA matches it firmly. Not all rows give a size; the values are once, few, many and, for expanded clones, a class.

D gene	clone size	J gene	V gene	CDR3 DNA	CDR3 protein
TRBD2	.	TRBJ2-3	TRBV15	TGTGCCACCAGCGGGGGTCTAGCGGGGGGCACAGATACGCAGTATTTT	CATSGGLAGGTDTQYF
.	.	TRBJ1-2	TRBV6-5	TGTGCCAGCAAGGGGGGGGCCGGTGGCTACACCTTC	CASKGGAGGYTF
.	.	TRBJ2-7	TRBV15	TGTGCCACCAGCAGAGACGTCTCCTACGAGCAGTACTTC	CATSRDVSYEQYF
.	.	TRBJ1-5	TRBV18	TGTGCCAGCTCACAGACTCCTAATCAGCCCCAGCATTTT	CASSQTPNQPQHF
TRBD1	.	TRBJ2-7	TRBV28	TGTGCCAGCAGTGGAGACGACAGGGGTGGCTACGAGCAGTACTTC	CASSGDDRGGYEQYF
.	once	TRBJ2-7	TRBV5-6	TGTGCCAGCAGCTTGTTCCACTACGAGCAGTACTTC	CASSLFHYEQYF
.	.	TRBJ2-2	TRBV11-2	TGTGCCAGCAGTCTCCAGGGAGGCGACACCGGGGAGCTGTTTTTT	CASSLQGGDTGELFF
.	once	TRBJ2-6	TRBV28	TGTGCCAGCAGTGTCTTGAGCGGACCTGACTCTGGGGCCAACGTCCTGACTTTC	CASSVLSGPDSGANVLTF
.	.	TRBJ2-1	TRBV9	TGTGCCAGCAGCCTTCGTAACGGGGGAAACAATGAGCAGTTCTTC	CASSLRNGGNNEQFF
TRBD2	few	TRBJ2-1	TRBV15	TGTGCCACCAGCAGAGTTGGGACTAGGAGCTACAATGAGCAGTTCTTC	CATSRVGTRSYNEQFF
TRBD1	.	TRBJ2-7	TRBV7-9	TGTGCCAGCAGCAGGGGGGGGACAGGGGGGTCCGGCGAGCAGTACTTC	CASSRGGTGGSGEQYF
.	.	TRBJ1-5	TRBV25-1	TGTGCCAGCAGTTGGGGGGTCAATCAGCCCCAGCATTTT	CASSWGVNQPQHF
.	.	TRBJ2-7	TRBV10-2	TGCGCCAGCAGTGATGGAGGCCTTAGCTCCTACGAGCAGTACTTC	CASSDGGLSSYEQYF
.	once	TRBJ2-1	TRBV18	TGTGCCAGCTCACCTCAACGGGACAACTACAATGAGCAGTTCTTC	CASSPQRDNYNEQFF
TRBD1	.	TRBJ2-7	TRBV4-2	TGTGCCAGCAGCTTTGGTACCGGGACAGGGGTCTACGAGCAGTACTTC	CASSFGTGTGVYEQYF
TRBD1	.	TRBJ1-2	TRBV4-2	TGTGCCAGCAGCGACCGGACAGGCCGCAACTATGGCTACACCTTC	CASSDRTGRNYGYTF
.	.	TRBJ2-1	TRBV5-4	TGTGCCAGCAGCTCAGCGGGGGGGACAGGGGGGCACAATGAGCAGTTCTTC	CASSSAGGTGGHNEQFF
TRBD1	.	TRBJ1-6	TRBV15	TGTGCCACCAGCAGGCCCTTGGGACAGGGGGCGACACCCCTCCACTTT	CATSRPLGQGATPLHF